Following are 13 T cell receptor beta chains from one sample sequenced in a study of cytomegalovirus exposure and HLA in healthy donors. Amplification used 60 Vbeta primers and 13 Jbeta primers. Produced via immunoSEQ multiplex PCR; TCRdb's table is partial and in-frame only. There are 150,000 to 200,000 clones in the sample; roughly 79% occur only once, and around 7% lies in the top ten. The sequenced material came from PBMCs. The receptors originated from a woman between 40 and 50 years old in good health and CMV-seropositive.

The count of this clone is one. The V gene is TRBV19, the J gene TRBJ2-1; D possibly corresponds to TRBD1 (6 bases). Deletions cut 6 bases from V and 9 bases from J, with 27 bases between. The CDR3 is 17 residues long. Germline V gene sequence: CDR1 LNHDA, CDR2 SQIVND (reference sequence). The CDR3 nucleotides read TGTGCCAGTAGCTCCCGGGACATGGTAGCGACTCACGGTGAGCAGTTCTTC. It codes for CASSSRDMVATHGEQFF. Based on the CDR3 plus reference TRBV19 and TRBJ2-1, the full variable domain is DGGITQSPKYLFRKEGQNVTLSCEQNLNHDAMYWYRQDPGQGLRLIYYSQIVNDFQKGDIAEGYSVSREKKESFPLTVTSAQKNPTAFYLCASSSRDMVATHGEQFFGPGTRLTVL.

This chain connects TRBV7-3 to TRBJ2-1, with TRBD1 matching over 8 bases. J was trimmed by 7 bases and V by 4 bases; bases with no gene match: 9. This CDR3 has 15 amino acids. CDR1 is SGHTA and CDR2 is FQGTGA in the germline V gene. The CDR3 region is CASSSSRTGRNEQFF. Written as DNA, the CDR3 is TGTGCCAGCAGCTCATCCCGGACAGGGAGGAATGAGCAGTTCTTC. Together with reference TRBV7-3 and TRBJ2-1, the CDR3 gives the full variable domain: GAGVSQTPSNKVTEKGKYVELRCDPISGHTALYWYRQSLGQGPEFLIYFQGTGAADDSGLPNDRFFAVRPEGSVSTLKIQRTERGDSAVYLCASSSSRTGRNEQFFGPGTRLTVL.

V usage is TRBV7-9 and J usage is TRBJ2-3; 11 nucleotides line up with TRBD2. The CDR3 contains 13 residues. With 8 bases clipped from V and 5 bases from J, the junction kept 3 bases outside the gene matches. Germline loops: CDR1 SEHNR, CDR2 FQNEAQ (reference sequence). CDR3 nucleotides: TGTGCCAGCTTACTAGCGGGGGAAGATACGCAGTATTTT. Protein: CASLLAGEDTQYF.

The chain uses TRBV6-5 and TRBJ1-4; D gene unclear. The V gene's germline CDR1 is MNHEY and CDR2 SVGAGI. V was pared by 6 bases and J by 7 bases, with 12 bases between. The CDR3 covers 13 residues. The CDR3 nucleotides are TGTGCCAGCAGGCTCGCGGGGTTTGAAAAACTGTTTTTT. As protein: CASRLAGFEKLFF.

There are a few counts of this clone. The rearrangement links TRBV12-5 to TRBJ1-5, with a possible D match to TRBD1 (5 bases). The germline V and J ends were trimmed by 6 bases and 5 bases, with 5 bases remaining between them. Per germline, CDR1 LGHNT and CDR2 FRNRAP. The CDR3 sequence is 11 residues long. The CDR3 sequence: CASGTDQPQHF. CDR3 bases: TGTGCTAGTGGGACAGATCAGCCCCAGCATTTT.

The V gene is TRBV7-6, the J gene TRBJ2-7; 7 nucleotides agree with TRBD1. The V gene's germline CDR1 is SGHVS and CDR2 FNYEAQ. After removal of 5 bases from V and 2 bases from J, the junction contained 9 bases not matched to a gene. The CDR3 contains 15 residues. The CDR3 loop reads CASSPRTGRAYEQYF. As DNA, the CDR3 is TGTGCCAGCAGCCCTCGGACAGGCAGGGCCTACGAGCAGTACTTC.

This clone was counted between two and nine times. V and J are TRBV30 and TRBJ2-5; D call uncertain. The CDR3 extends over 12 amino acids. Per the germline V gene, CDR1 is GTSNPN and CDR2 is SVGIG (reference sequence). V was trimmed by 2 bases and J by 1 base, leaving 5 bases between them. CDR3 sequence: CAWSPSQETQYF. CDR3 coding DNA: TGTGCCTGGAGTCCCAGCCAAGAGACCCAGTACTTC.

This sequence joins TRBV6-1 and TRBJ2-7; 9 bases agree with TRBD1. Germline V gene sequence: CDR1 MNHNS, CDR2 SASEGT. This CDR3 region has 15 residues. Trimming at V came to 6 bases and at J to 5 bases, leaving 11 bases not matched to a gene. CDR3 nucleotide sequence: TGTGCCAGCAGCCATGTGGGGGGACAGGGCCACGAGCAGTACTTC. The encoded protein is CASSHVGGQGHEQYF.

J is TRBJ2-3 and V is TRBV19; TRBD1 matches at 7 bases. The V gene's germline CDR1 is LNHDA and CDR2 SQIVND (reference sequence). Trimming at V came to 7 bases and at J to 2 bases, leaving 6 bases not matched to a gene. The length of the CDR3 is 14 residues. CDR3 loop: CASTWGQSTDTQYF. CDR3 nucleotides: TGTGCCAGTACTTGGGGACAGTCCACAGATACGCAGTATTTT.

The chain couples TRBV10-3 to TRBJ1-3; TRBD1 aligns across 9 bases. Per germline, CDR1 ENHRY and CDR2 SYGVKD. The V gene end was trimmed by 7 bases and the J gene end by 1 base; junction bases not matched to a gene: 14. The CDR3 extends over 18 amino acids. The CDR3: CAIMTGTGLDWSGNTIYF. The CDR3 DNA reads as TGTGCCATCATGACCGGGACAGGGTTGGATTGGTCTGGAAACACCATATATTTT.

This rearrangement joins TRBV6-5 to TRBJ2-3, with no clear D. There are 11 residues in the CDR3. V was shortened by 4 bases and J by 6 bases, with 5 bases between the two germline ends. Per germline, CDR1 MNHEY and CDR2 SVGAGI. The CDR3 here is CASSSLDTQYF. The CDR3, as DNA: TGTGCCAGCAGTTCCCTCGATACGCAGTATTTT.

This chain joins TRBV9 and TRBJ2-2, with D maybe TRBD2 (5 bases). V gave up 1 base and J gave up 5 bases, with 12 bases separating them. The germline V gene encodes CDR1 SGDLS and CDR2 YYNGEE. The CDR3 is 15 amino acids. In DNA form, the CDR3 reads TGTGCCAGCAGCGTAATTGCTAGCCATACCGGGGAGCTGTTTTTT. Residues: CASSVIASHTGELFF.

The chain recombines TRBV28 with TRBJ2-4, with D possibly being TRBD1 (8 bases). Matching the DNA end better, TRBJ2-7 makes the J call doubtful. From germline, CDR1 is MDHEN and CDR2 SYDVKM. The CDR3 has 14 amino acids. CDR3 sequence reads: CASSFFHRGGEQYF. CDR3 DNA sequence: TGTGCCAGCAGTTTTTTCCACAGGGGGGGCGAGCAGTACTTC.